A single sample gave rise to the 22 T cell receptor beta chains below, sequenced in a study of radiotherapy plus CTLA-4 blockade in lung cancer. Profiling relied on immunoSEQ multiplex PCR, and the TCRdb table lists in-frame clones only, not all of them. Altogether 65,000 to 85,000 clones are present, roughly 74% being singletons, with the ten largest covering approximately 9.9%. This specimen consisted of peripheral blood, obtained from a patient treated with radiotherapy plus ipilimumab. The receptors stem from a human donor with non-small cell lung cancer whose response to radiotherapy plus ipilimumab could not be evaluated.

The V and J genes are TRBV7-2 and TRBJ1-5; tentative D call: TRBD1 (6 bases). Germline CDR1 and CDR2: SGHTA and FQGNSA. CDR3 length equals 15 residues. The V gene lost 3 bases and the J gene lost 3 bases, with 12 bases spanning the gap. CDR3 bases: TGTGCCAGCAGCTTTGGGTGGACAGTCAATCAGCCCCAGCATTTT. It translates to CASSFGWTVNQPQHF.

The gene calls are TRBV5-1 and TRBJ1-1, with TRBD1 identical over 8 bases. Germline CDR1 reads SGHRS; CDR2 reads YFSETQ. This CDR3 region has 14 residues. J gave up 0 bases and V 3 bases, and 1 base lay outside the gene matches. CDR3 sequence (DNA): TGCGCCAGCAGCTCACAGGGGGTGAACACTGAAGCTTTCTTT. This encodes CASSSQGVNTEAFF.

This chain uses TRBV7-8 with TRBJ2-2; 9 positions agree with TRBD2. The CDR3 totals 15 residues. Trimming took 2 bases from V and 6 from J; bases not matched to a gene: 4. The germline gives CDR1 SGHVS, CDR2 FQNEAQ. DNA of the CDR3: TGTGCCAGCAGCTTAAGTCTAGCGGGACCCGGGGAGCTGTTTTTT. Translated, it gives CASSLSLAGPGELFF.

The chain couples TRBV2 to TRBJ2-6, with 8 nucleotides matching TRBD2. Germline V gene lookup returns CDR1 SNHLY and CDR2 FYNNEI. This CDR3 comprises 16 residues. With V trimmed by 8 bases and J by 0 bases, 6 bases remained unmatched. CDR3 in amino acids: CASSLAASSGANVLTF. Here the CDR3 DNA reads TGTGCCAGCTCACTAGCGGCCAGCTCTGGGGCCAACGTCCTGACTTTC. Together with reference TRBV2 and TRBJ2-6, the CDR3 gives the full variable domain: EPEVTQTPSHQVTQMGQEVILRCVPISNHLYFYWYRQILGQKVEFLVSFYNNEISEKSEIFDDQFSVERPDGSNFTLKIRSTKLEDSAMYFCASSLAASSGANVLTFGAGSRLTVL.

The CDR3 DNA follows: TGTGCCAGCAGCAACGGTTTGAGTCGAGCTTTCTTT. It specifies CASSNGLSRAFF. The rearrangement links TRBV28 to TRBJ1-1, with D unresolved. Germline V gene lookup returns CDR1 MDHEN and CDR2 SYDVKM. The CDR3 totals 12 residues. V was cut by 6 bases and J by 10 bases, with 15 bases left in between.

Only a few counts were recorded for this clone. The chain combines TRBV27 with TRBJ2-1, with D perhaps TRBD1 (6 bases). The germline V gene encodes CDR1 MNHEY and CDR2 SMNVEV (reference sequence). The V gene lost 6 bases and the J gene lost 11 bases, with 26 bases spanning the gap. CDR3 length: 16 amino acids. This CDR3 is CASRQTGTTILQKQFF. CDR3 in DNA: TGTGCCAGCAGACAAACCGGGACAACTATTCTACAAAAGCAGTTCTTC.

This clone was detected only once. V gene TRBV19 combines with J gene TRBJ2-6, with a weak D call TRBD1 (5 bases). Trimming took off 5 bases at V and 2 bases at J, with 16 bases between the two ends. Germline V CDR1 and CDR2: LNHDA, SQIVND (reference sequence). There are 17 residues in the CDR3. CDR3 DNA: TGTGCCAGTAGTCCATCCCGACAGAGCCCTGGGGCCAACGTCCTGACTTTC. Amino acids: CASSPSRQSPGANVLTF.

CDR3 DNA: TGTGCCAGCAGTCCCCTCGGGACACTATACGAGCAGTACTTC. This sequence encodes CASSPLGTLYEQYF. J is TRBJ2-7 and V is TRBV28; maybe TRBD1 (6 bases). CDR1 is MDHEN and CDR2 is SYDVKM in the germline V gene. This CDR3 has 14 residues. Trimming pared 5 bases from V and 4 bases from J, leaving 15 bases between.

The V gene is TRBV29-1, the J gene TRBJ2-1; TRBD1 might be the D (5 bases). The germline V gene has CDR1 SQVTM and CDR2 ANQGSEA. This CDR3 contains 11 residues. V lost 3 bases and J 5 bases, leaving 5 bases between the germline ends. CDR3 nucleotide sequence: TGCAGCGTTGACAGGGACAATGAGCAGTTCTTC. This sequence encodes CSVDRDNEQFF.

The chain carries TRBV4-1 and TRBJ1-1; possibly TRBD1 for D (6 bases). V dropped 2 bases and J dropped 8 bases, with 12 bases sitting between them. The CDR3 is made up of 13 amino acids. CDR1 and CDR2 (germline): MGHRA, YSYEKL. CDR3 sequence: CASSQRGGGEAFF. The CDR3 DNA reads TGCGCCAGCAGCCAAAGGGGGGGCGGAGAAGCTTTCTTT.

This sequence joins TRBV7-2 and TRBJ2-7; the match to TRBD2 covers 8 bases. Germline V CDR1 and CDR2: SGHTA, FQGNSA. The CDR3 contains 16 residues. J was trimmed by 0 bases and V by 5 bases; bases with no gene match: 9. CDR3 sequence: CASSPVGGASSYEQYF. DNA of the CDR3: TGTGCCAGCAGCCCAGTCGGGGGGGCTAGCTCCTACGAGCAGTACTTC.

CDR3 sequence (DNA): TGTGCCAGCAGCGTAAGTCCAGGGCAAAACACCATATATTTT. Protein: CASSVSPGQNTIYF. The chain employs TRBV9 and TRBJ1-3; tentatively, D is TRBD1 (5 bases). V lost 1 base, J lost 6 bases, and 11 bases lay in between. The germline CDR1 and CDR2 sequences are SGDLS and YYNGEE. The CDR3 contains 14 residues.

The chain links TRBV6-5 to TRBJ1-2; D remains unclear. The V gene lost 0 bases and the J gene lost 6 bases, with 8 bases spanning the gap. Germline values: CDR1 MNHEY, CDR2 SVGAGI. This CDR3 contains 13 residues. The CDR3 protein is CASSYSAENGYTF. CDR3 bases: TGTGCCAGCAGTTACTCCGCGGAGAATGGCTACACCTTC.

The V call is TRBV5-1, the J call TRBJ2-1; 14 bases match TRBD2. Germline V CDR1 and CDR2: SGHRS, YFSETQ. V was clipped by 0 bases and J by 1 base; unmatched bases: 3. The CDR3 runs 18 residues. DNA of the CDR3: TGCGCCAGCAGCTTGGGACTAGCGGGGGGGCTATCCTACAATGAGCAGTTCTTC. Its protein product is CASSLGLAGGLSYNEQFF.

The CDR3 sequence: CASTGQWNQPQHF. In DNA, the CDR3 is TGCGCCAGCACGGGTCAATGGAATCAGCCCCAGCATTTT. The rearrangement uses TRBV10-2 and TRBJ1-5; the D is unclear. The germline V gene encodes CDR1 WSHSY and CDR2 SAAADI. Trimming removed 7 bases at V and 4 bases at J, with 11 bases between. CDR3 length equals 13 residues.

The V gene is TRBV6-6, the J gene TRBJ2-2; D ambiguous. With 0 bases removed from V and 6 bases from J, the gap between germline ends came to 2 bases. Looked up from germline, CDR1 is MNHNY and CDR2 is SVGAGI (reference sequence). This CDR3 spans 12 amino acids. CDR3 protein: CASSYSAGELFF. In DNA, the CDR3 is TGTGCCAGCAGTTACTCCGCCGGGGAGCTGTTTTTT.

The rearrangement joins TRBV5-1 to TRBJ1-1, with 9 positions matching TRBD1. J lost 0 bases, V lost 1 base, and 4 bases had no gene match. This CDR3 spans 16 amino acids. Germline CDR1 SGHRS, CDR2 YFSETQ. The DNA of the CDR3 is TGCGCCAGCAGCTTGTTACAGGGGGCTATGAACACTGAAGCTTTCTTT. Amino acids: CASSLLQGAMNTEAFF.

This chain links TRBV6-1 with TRBJ2-6; possible D gene TRBD2, 6 bases. The CDR3 sequence is 19 residues long. The ends were cut back, 4 bases at V and 0 bases at J, with 19 bases in the middle. Germline-derived CDR1 and CDR2 are MNHNS and SASEGT. The CDR3 spells CASSVYRLGGSSGANVLTF. CDR3 DNA: TGTGCCAGCAGTGTTTACCGCCTCGGGGGAAGCTCTGGGGCCAACGTCCTGACTTTC.

The chain has TRBV9 and TRBJ2-5; D remains ambiguous. The V end was cut by 3 bases, the J end by 2 bases, with 5 bases between. This CDR3 spans 12 amino acids. Germline CDR1 SGDLS, CDR2 YYNGEE. In DNA form, the CDR3 reads TGTGCCAGCAGCGGACTTCAAGAGACCCAGTACTTC. Translated, it gives CASSGLQETQYF.

The chain employs TRBV5-6 and TRBJ1-1, with 10 bases aligning to TRBD1. The germline CDR1 and CDR2 sequences are SGHDT and YYEEEE. Germline trimming cut 2 bases from V and 7 bases from J; bases unmatched to any gene: 5. This CDR3 spans 14 amino acids. CDR3 sequence reads: CASSFGTGAGEAFF. CDR3 nucleotide sequence: TGTGCCAGCAGCTTCGGGACAGGGGCGGGTGAAGCTTTCTTT.

The rearrangement joins TRBV27 to TRBJ2-1, with TRBD2 as a possible D gene (5 bases). Between the trimmed V and J ends, which lost 9 bases and 0 bases, there was a span of 18 bases. CDR1 is MNHEY, CDR2 SMNVEV, per germline (reference sequence). CDR3 length: 16 amino acids. The CDR3 DNA sequence: TGTGCCAGTTTTCTGACTACACCGGGCTCCTACAATGAGCAGTTCTTC. Encoded protein: CASFLTTPGSYNEQFF.

This clone has just a few counts. The V gene is TRBV18, the J gene TRBJ1-6, with a weak D call TRBD1 (5 bases). The CDR3 is 13 amino acids. Germline V gives CDR1 KGHSH, CDR2 LQKENI. V dropped 5 bases and J dropped 6 bases, with 8 bases sitting between them. CDR3 loop: CASSTDSNSPLHF. Written as DNA, the CDR3 is TGTGCCAGCTCAACAGACAGTAATTCACCCCTCCACTTT. The full variable domain, in which reference TRBV18 and TRBJ1-6 provide the parts outside the CDR3, is NAGVMQNPRHLVRRRGQEARLRCSPMKGHSHVYWYRQLPEEGLKFMVYLQKENIIDESGMPKERFSAEFPKEGPSILRIQQVVRGDSAAYFCASSTDSNSPLHFGNGTRLTVT.